This T cell receptor (beta chain) was retrieved from a study of blood T cell repertoires in COVID-19. Measured with immunoSEQ multiplex PCR; TCRdb has only the in-frame clones, and not every one. The sample lists a few hundred thousand clones, 80% seen once, with under 8.5% in the top ten. This TCR was recovered from a woman in her seventies with acute or convalescent COVID-19. Sequenced input: peripheral blood.

The CDR3 loop reads CASGTGTMNTEAFF. The CDR3 DNA follows: TGCGCCAGCGGCACAGGGACAATGAACACTGAAGCTTTCTTT. The V call is TRBV5-1, the J call TRBJ1-1; TRBD1 might be the D (6 bases). In germline, CDR1 is SGHRS, CDR2 YFSETQ. Between the trimmed V and J ends, which lost 7 bases and 0 bases, there was a span of 13 bases. The CDR3 loop spans 14 amino acids. The whole variable domain, remainder taken from reference TRBV5-1 and TRBJ1-1, is KAGVTQTPRYLIKTRGQQVTLSCSPISGHRSVSWYQQTPGQGLQFLFEYFSETQRNKGNFPGRFSGRQFSNSRSEMNVSTLELGDSALYLCASGTGTMNTEAFFGQGTRLTVV.